This T cell receptor (beta chain) was sequenced for a study of vaccination effects on CD4 cells after COVID-19. Across the study: A median of 72 days separated the second dose and sampling.

TCRdb's table, derived via immunoSEQ multiplex PCR, lists solely in-frame clones and lacks some. This repertoire shows around 60,000 clones, around 78% found once; its top ten account for around 1.2%. ViraFEST expansion of antigen-specific CD4+ T cells with viral peptide pools preceded sequencing. At the end of 10 days of culture, CD4+ T cells were isolated. Participants were given two doses of BNT162b2 or mRNA-1273 vaccine. On both days 3 and 7, half of the culture medium was replaced with IL-2 medium. This CDR3 has 15 amino acids. Germline V gene sequence: CDR1 SGHRS, CDR2 YFSETQ. V was pared by 0 bases and J by 1 base, with 8 bases between. Remarks on this clone: The antigen is unknown.

The receptor's source is a human donor who received a COVID-19 vaccine. The chain employs TRBV5-1 and TRBJ2-4, with D perhaps TRBD1 (6 bases). The sequenced sample was CD4+ T cells from PBMCs cultured with HCoV-229E spike peptides, obtained after COVID-19 vaccination. This chain's CDR3 is CASSLGQGAKNIQYF. The CDR3 region has the DNA TGCGCCAGCAGCTTGGGCCAGGGGGCCAAAAACATTCAGTACTTC.